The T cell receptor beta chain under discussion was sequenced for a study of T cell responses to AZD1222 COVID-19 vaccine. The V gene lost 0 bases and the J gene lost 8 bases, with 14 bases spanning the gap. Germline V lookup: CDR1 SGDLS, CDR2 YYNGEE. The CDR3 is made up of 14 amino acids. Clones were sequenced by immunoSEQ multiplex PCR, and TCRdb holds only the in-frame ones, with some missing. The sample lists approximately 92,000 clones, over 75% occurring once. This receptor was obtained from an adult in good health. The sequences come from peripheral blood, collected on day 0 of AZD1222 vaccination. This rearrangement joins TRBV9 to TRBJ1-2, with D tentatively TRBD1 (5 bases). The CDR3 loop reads CASSVGRVAGGYTF. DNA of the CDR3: TGTGCCAGCAGCGTAGGCAGGGTTGCGGGGGGCTACACCTTC.